The 8 T cell receptor beta chains below all came from one sample that was sequenced in a study of Graves' ophthalmopathy and Graves' hyperthyroidism. RNA transcripts yielded amplified TCR beta CDR3 regions. Second-round multiplex PCR followed a first-round RT-PCR using HTBI primers. MiXCR was run by TCRdb on the multiplex PCR reads, yielding one entry per CDR3 protein. In the table there are 400,000 or so distinct CDR3 sequences, roughly a sixth of which are singletons. The sequenced material came from peripheral blood. Receptors originate from an adult woman with stable Graves' hyperthyroidism.

This clonotype was observed many times. A junction end diverges from the germline sequence, so it may reflect a read error. This chain uses TRBV7-7 with TRBJ2-7; TRBD2 is a possible D gene (5 bases). Germline assignment: CDR1 SSHAT and CDR2 FNYEAQ (reference sequence). This CDR3 is 13 amino acids long. The CDR3 nucleotides are TGTGCTAGCAGCTTCCGGGAAACCTACGAGCAGTACTTC. It translates to CASSFRETYEQYF.

This clonotype was counted many times. The chain joins TRBV20-1 to TRBJ2-7; 9 nucleotides align to TRBD2. Per the germline V gene, CDR1 is DFQATT and CDR2 is SNEGSKA (reference sequence). This CDR3 comprises 16 residues. V lost 0 bases to trimming and J lost 4 bases; unmatched junction nucleotides: 10. This chain's CDR3 is CSAREGPGAGGYEQYF. CDR3 nucleotides: TGCAGTGCTAGAGAGGGCCCAGGGGCGGGAGGGTACGAGCAGTACTTC.

This clonotype came up many times. The gene calls are TRBV6-1 and TRBJ2-3; D might be TRBD2 (5 bases). Germline V CDR1 and CDR2: MNHNS, SASEGT. The CDR3 is made up of 16 amino acids. Trimming stripped 3 bases from V and 0 bases from J, with 13 bases between. The CDR3: CASSDTSGLSTDTQYF. The CDR3 bases are TGTGCCAGCAGTGATACCAGCGGACTTAGCACAGATACGCAGTATTTT.

This clonotype was found many times. The rearrangement joins TRBV13 to TRBJ1-3, with D perhaps matching TRBD1 (6 bases). The CDR3 runs to 15 residues. Per the germline V gene, CDR1 is PRHDT and CDR2 is FYEKMQ (reference sequence). Trimming stripped 4 bases from V and 1 base from J, with 11 bases between. As DNA, the CDR3 is TGTGCCAGCAGCTCCCGAGGGGGGTCTGGAAACACCATATATTTT. This encodes CASSSRGGSGNTIYF. The full variable domain, its missing parts supplied by reference TRBV13 and TRBJ1-3, is AAGVIQSPRHLIKEKRETATLKCYPIPRHDTVYWYQQGPGQDPQFLISFYEKMQSDKGSIPDRFSAQQFSDYHSELNMSSLELGDSALYFCASSSRGGSGNTIYFGEGSWLTVV.

This clonotype was seen at least ten times. This chain connects TRBV12-3 or TRBV12-4 to TRBJ2-4; 9 bases are a match to TRBD1. There are 18 residues in the CDR3. The trim removed 1 base at V and 0 bases at J, leaving 7 bases unmatched. The chain's CDR3 is CASSLGTGAKLAKNIQYF. The CDR3 bases are TGTGCCAGCAGTTTAGGGACAGGGGCGAAACTAGCCAAAAACATTCAGTACTTC.

This clonotype was counted at least ten times. This chain uses TRBV12-3 or TRBV12-4 with TRBJ1-2; TRBD1 matches 8 bases. V shed 6 bases, J shed 5 bases, and the junction held 11 bases outside the gene matches. The CDR3 is 15 amino acids. This CDR3 is CASRRSGQGVYGYTF. The DNA of the CDR3 is TGTGCCAGCAGACGATCAGGACAGGGTGTTTATGGCTACACCTTC.

J is TRBJ2-2 and V is TRBV24-1; 10 bases agree with TRBD1. Germline CDR1 reads KGHDR; CDR2 reads SFDVKD. The V segment lost 5 bases and the J segment 5 bases; nucleotides outside the gene matches: 7. CDR3 size: 16 residues. The CDR3 region is CATSGTGTGDTGELFF. CDR3 in DNA: TGTGCCACCAGTGGGACCGGGACAGGGGATACCGGGGAGCTGTTTTTT.

The table lists this clonotype with many counts. The V and J genes are TRBV20-1 and TRBJ2-5, with 7 bases fitting TRBD2. The CDR3 runs to 12 residues. From germline, CDR1 is DFQATT and CDR2 SNEGSKA (reference sequence). The trim removed 7 bases at V and 3 bases at J, leaving 5 bases unmatched. The CDR3 sequence is CSVTLAEETQYF. For the CDR3, the DNA is TGCAGTGTAACGCTAGCGGAAGAGACCCAGTACTTC.